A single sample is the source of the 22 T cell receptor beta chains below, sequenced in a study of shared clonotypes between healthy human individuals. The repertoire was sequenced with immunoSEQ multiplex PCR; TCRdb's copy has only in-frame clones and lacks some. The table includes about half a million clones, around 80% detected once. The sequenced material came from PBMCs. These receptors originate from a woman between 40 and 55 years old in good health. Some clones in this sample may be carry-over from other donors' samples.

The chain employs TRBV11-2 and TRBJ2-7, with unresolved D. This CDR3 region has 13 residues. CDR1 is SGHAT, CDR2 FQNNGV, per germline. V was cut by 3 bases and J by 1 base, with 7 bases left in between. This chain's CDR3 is CASSFTASYEQYF. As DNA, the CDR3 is TGTGCCAGCAGCTTCACGGCGTCCTACGAGCAGTACTTC. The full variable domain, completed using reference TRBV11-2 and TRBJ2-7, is EAGVAQSPRYKIIEKRQSVAFWCNPISGHATLYWYQQILGQGPKLLIQFQNNGVVDDSQLPKDRFSAERLKGVDSTLKIQPAKLEDSAVYLCASSFTASYEQYFGPGTRLTVT.

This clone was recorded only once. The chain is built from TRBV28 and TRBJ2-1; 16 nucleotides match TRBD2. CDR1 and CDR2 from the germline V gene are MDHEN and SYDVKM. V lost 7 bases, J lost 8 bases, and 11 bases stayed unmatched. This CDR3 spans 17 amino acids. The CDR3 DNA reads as TGTGCCAGCACGGGACTAGCGGGAGGGCCATCTGTCTATGAGCAGTTCTTC. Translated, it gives CASTGLAGGPSVYEQFF. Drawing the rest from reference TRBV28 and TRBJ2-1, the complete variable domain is DVKVTQSSRYLVKRTGEKVFLECVQDMDHENMFWYRQDPGLGLRLIYFSYDVKMKEKGDIPEGYSVSREKKERFSLILESASTNQTSMYLCASTGLAGGPSVYEQFFGPGTRLTVL.

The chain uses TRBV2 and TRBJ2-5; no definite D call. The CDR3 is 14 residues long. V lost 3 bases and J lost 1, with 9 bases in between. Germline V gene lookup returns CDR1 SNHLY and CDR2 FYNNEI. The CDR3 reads CASSDLYFQETQYF. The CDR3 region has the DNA TGTGCCAGCAGTGATCTTTATTTCCAAGAGACCCAGTACTTC. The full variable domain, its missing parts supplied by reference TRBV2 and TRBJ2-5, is EPEVTQTPSHQVTQMGQEVILRCVPISNHLYFYWYRQILGQKVEFLVSFYNNEISEKSEIFDDQFSVERPDGSNFTLKIRSTKLEDSAMYFCASSDLYFQETQYFGPGTRLLVL.

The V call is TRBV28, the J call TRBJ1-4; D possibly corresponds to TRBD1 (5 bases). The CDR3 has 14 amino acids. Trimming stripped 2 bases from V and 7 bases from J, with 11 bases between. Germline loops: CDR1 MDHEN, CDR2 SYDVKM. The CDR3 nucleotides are TGTGCCAGCAGTTTAAGGGGTGGTAGTGAAAAACTGTTTTTT. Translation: CASSLRGGSEKLFF.

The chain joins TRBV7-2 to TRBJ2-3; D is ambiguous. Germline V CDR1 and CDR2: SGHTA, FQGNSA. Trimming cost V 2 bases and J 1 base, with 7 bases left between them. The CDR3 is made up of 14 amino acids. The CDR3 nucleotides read TGTGCCAGCAGCTTACTCCCGGGCACAGATACGCAGTATTTT. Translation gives CASSLLPGTDTQYF.

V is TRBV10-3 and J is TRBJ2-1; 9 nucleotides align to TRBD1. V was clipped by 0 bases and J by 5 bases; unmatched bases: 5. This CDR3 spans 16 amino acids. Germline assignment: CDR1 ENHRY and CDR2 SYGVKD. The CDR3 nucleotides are TGTGCCATCAGTGAGTCGGGGGACAGGGCGAACAATGAGCAGTTCTTC. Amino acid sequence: CAISESGDRANNEQFF.

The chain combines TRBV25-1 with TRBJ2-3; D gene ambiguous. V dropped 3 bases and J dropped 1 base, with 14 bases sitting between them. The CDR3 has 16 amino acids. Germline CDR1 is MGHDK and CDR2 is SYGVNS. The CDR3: CASSEPLLVGTDTQYF. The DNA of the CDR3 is TGTGCCAGCAGTGAGCCTCTGTTGGTTGGCACAGATACGCAGTATTTT.

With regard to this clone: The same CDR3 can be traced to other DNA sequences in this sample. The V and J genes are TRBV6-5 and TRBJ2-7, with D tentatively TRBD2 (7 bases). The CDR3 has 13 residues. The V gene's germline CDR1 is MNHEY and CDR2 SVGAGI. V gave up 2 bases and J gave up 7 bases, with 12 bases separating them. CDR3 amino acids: CASSYGGAGEQYF. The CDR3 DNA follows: TGTGCCAGCAGTTACGGGGGGGCGGGAGAGCAGTACTTC.

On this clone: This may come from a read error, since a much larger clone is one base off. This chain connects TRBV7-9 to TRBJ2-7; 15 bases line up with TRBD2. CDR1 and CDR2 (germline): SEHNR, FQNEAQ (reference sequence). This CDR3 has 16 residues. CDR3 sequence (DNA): TGTACCAGCAGCCGATCGGGACTAGCGGGAGGATCCGAGCAGTACTTC. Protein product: CTSSRSGLAGGSEQYF.

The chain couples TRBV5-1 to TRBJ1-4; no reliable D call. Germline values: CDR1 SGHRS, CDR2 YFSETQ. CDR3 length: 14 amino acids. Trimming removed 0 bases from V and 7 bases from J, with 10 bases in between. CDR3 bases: TGCGCCAGCAGCTTGGGAGTCGGGCGTGAAAAACTGTTTTTT. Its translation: CASSLGVGREKLFF.

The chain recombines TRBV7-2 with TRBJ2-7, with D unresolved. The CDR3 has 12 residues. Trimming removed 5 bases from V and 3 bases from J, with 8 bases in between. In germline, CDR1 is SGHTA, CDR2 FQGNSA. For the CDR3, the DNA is TGTGCCAGCAGCCTAGATTACTACGAGCAGTACTTC. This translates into CASSLDYYEQYF.

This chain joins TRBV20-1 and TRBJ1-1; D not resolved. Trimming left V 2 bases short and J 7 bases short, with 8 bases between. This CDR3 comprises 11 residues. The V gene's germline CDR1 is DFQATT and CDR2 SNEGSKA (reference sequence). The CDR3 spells CSARPKNEAFF. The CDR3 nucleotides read TGCAGTGCTAGACCGAAAAATGAAGCTTTCTTT.

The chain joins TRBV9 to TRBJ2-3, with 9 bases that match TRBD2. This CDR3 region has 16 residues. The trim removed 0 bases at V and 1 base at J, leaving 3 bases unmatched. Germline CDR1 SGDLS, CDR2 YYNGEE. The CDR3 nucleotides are TGTGCCAGCAGCGTAGATGTAGCGGGAGGCACAGATACGCAGTATTTT. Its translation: CASSVDVAGGTDTQYF.

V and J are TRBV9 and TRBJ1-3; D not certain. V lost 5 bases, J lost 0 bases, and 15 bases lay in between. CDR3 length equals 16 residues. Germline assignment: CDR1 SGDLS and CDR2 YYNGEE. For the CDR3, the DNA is TGTGCCAGCAGTGGACCGCATGTGGGCTCTGGAAACACCATATATTTT. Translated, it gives CASSGPHVGSGNTIYF.

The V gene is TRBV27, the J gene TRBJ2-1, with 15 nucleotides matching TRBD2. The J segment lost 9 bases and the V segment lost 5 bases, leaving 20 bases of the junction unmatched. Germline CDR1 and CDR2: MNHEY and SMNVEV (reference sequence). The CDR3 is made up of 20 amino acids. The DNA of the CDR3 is TGTGCCAGCAGTGACGGACGTGGACTAGCGGGAGGGCCAAATTTACGTGAGCAGTTCTTC. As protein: CASSDGRGLAGGPNLREQFF.

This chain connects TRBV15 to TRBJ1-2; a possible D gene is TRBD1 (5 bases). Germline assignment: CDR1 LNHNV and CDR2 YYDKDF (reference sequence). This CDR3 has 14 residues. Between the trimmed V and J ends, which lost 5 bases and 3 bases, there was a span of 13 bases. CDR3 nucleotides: TGTGCCACCAGCTTAGGTGGGGGTGACTATGGCTACACCTTC. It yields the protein CATSLGGGDYGYTF.

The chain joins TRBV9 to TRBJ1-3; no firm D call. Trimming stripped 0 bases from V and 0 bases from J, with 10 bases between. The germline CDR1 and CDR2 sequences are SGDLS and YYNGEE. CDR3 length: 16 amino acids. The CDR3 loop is CASSVATAFSGNTIYF. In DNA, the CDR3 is TGTGCCAGCAGCGTAGCTACAGCATTCTCTGGAAACACCATATATTTT.

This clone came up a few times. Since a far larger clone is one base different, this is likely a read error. CDR3 bases: TGCAGCGTTACCTCCGGGGCGTCGAACACTGAAGCTTTCTTT. Residues: CSVTSGASNTEAFF. This sequence joins TRBV29-1 and TRBJ1-1; a possible D gene is TRBD1 (5 bases). Trimming removed 5 bases from V and 1 base from J, with 14 bases in between. The CDR3 is made up of 14 amino acids. CDR1 and CDR2 (germline): SQVTM, ANQGSEA.

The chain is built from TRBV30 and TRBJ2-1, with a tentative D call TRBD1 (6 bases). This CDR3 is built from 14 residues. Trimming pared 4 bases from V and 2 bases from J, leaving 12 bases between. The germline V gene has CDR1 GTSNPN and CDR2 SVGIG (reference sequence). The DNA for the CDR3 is TGTGCCTGGAAACAGGGAACCCCCTACAATGAGCAGTTCTTC. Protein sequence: CAWKQGTPYNEQFF.

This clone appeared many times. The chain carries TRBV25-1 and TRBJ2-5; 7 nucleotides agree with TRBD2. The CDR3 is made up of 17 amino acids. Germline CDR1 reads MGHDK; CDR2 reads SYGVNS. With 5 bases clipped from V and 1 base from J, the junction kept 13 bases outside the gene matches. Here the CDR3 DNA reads TGTGCCAGCAGTACCCGCCCCCCGACTAGCTCCCAAGAGACCCAGTACTTC. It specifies CASSTRPPTSSQETQYF.

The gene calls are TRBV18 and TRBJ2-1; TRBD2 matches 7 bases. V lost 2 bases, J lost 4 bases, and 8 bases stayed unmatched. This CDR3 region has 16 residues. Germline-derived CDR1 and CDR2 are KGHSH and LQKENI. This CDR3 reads CASSPTVGGSYNEQFF. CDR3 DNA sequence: TGTGCCAGCTCACCAACGGTTGGCGGGAGTTACAATGAGCAGTTCTTC.

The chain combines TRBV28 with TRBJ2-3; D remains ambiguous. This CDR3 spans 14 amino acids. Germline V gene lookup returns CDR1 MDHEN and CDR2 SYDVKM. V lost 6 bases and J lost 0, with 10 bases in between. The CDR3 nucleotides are TGTGCCAGCAGCCCCCGCGATAGCACAGATACGCAGTATTTT. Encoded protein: CASSPRDSTDTQYF. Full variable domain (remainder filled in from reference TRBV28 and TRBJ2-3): DVKVTQSSRYLVKRTGEKVFLECVQDMDHENMFWYRQDPGLGLRLIYFSYDVKMKEKGDIPEGYSVSREKKERFSLILESASTNQTSMYLCASSPRDSTDTQYFGPGTRLTVL.